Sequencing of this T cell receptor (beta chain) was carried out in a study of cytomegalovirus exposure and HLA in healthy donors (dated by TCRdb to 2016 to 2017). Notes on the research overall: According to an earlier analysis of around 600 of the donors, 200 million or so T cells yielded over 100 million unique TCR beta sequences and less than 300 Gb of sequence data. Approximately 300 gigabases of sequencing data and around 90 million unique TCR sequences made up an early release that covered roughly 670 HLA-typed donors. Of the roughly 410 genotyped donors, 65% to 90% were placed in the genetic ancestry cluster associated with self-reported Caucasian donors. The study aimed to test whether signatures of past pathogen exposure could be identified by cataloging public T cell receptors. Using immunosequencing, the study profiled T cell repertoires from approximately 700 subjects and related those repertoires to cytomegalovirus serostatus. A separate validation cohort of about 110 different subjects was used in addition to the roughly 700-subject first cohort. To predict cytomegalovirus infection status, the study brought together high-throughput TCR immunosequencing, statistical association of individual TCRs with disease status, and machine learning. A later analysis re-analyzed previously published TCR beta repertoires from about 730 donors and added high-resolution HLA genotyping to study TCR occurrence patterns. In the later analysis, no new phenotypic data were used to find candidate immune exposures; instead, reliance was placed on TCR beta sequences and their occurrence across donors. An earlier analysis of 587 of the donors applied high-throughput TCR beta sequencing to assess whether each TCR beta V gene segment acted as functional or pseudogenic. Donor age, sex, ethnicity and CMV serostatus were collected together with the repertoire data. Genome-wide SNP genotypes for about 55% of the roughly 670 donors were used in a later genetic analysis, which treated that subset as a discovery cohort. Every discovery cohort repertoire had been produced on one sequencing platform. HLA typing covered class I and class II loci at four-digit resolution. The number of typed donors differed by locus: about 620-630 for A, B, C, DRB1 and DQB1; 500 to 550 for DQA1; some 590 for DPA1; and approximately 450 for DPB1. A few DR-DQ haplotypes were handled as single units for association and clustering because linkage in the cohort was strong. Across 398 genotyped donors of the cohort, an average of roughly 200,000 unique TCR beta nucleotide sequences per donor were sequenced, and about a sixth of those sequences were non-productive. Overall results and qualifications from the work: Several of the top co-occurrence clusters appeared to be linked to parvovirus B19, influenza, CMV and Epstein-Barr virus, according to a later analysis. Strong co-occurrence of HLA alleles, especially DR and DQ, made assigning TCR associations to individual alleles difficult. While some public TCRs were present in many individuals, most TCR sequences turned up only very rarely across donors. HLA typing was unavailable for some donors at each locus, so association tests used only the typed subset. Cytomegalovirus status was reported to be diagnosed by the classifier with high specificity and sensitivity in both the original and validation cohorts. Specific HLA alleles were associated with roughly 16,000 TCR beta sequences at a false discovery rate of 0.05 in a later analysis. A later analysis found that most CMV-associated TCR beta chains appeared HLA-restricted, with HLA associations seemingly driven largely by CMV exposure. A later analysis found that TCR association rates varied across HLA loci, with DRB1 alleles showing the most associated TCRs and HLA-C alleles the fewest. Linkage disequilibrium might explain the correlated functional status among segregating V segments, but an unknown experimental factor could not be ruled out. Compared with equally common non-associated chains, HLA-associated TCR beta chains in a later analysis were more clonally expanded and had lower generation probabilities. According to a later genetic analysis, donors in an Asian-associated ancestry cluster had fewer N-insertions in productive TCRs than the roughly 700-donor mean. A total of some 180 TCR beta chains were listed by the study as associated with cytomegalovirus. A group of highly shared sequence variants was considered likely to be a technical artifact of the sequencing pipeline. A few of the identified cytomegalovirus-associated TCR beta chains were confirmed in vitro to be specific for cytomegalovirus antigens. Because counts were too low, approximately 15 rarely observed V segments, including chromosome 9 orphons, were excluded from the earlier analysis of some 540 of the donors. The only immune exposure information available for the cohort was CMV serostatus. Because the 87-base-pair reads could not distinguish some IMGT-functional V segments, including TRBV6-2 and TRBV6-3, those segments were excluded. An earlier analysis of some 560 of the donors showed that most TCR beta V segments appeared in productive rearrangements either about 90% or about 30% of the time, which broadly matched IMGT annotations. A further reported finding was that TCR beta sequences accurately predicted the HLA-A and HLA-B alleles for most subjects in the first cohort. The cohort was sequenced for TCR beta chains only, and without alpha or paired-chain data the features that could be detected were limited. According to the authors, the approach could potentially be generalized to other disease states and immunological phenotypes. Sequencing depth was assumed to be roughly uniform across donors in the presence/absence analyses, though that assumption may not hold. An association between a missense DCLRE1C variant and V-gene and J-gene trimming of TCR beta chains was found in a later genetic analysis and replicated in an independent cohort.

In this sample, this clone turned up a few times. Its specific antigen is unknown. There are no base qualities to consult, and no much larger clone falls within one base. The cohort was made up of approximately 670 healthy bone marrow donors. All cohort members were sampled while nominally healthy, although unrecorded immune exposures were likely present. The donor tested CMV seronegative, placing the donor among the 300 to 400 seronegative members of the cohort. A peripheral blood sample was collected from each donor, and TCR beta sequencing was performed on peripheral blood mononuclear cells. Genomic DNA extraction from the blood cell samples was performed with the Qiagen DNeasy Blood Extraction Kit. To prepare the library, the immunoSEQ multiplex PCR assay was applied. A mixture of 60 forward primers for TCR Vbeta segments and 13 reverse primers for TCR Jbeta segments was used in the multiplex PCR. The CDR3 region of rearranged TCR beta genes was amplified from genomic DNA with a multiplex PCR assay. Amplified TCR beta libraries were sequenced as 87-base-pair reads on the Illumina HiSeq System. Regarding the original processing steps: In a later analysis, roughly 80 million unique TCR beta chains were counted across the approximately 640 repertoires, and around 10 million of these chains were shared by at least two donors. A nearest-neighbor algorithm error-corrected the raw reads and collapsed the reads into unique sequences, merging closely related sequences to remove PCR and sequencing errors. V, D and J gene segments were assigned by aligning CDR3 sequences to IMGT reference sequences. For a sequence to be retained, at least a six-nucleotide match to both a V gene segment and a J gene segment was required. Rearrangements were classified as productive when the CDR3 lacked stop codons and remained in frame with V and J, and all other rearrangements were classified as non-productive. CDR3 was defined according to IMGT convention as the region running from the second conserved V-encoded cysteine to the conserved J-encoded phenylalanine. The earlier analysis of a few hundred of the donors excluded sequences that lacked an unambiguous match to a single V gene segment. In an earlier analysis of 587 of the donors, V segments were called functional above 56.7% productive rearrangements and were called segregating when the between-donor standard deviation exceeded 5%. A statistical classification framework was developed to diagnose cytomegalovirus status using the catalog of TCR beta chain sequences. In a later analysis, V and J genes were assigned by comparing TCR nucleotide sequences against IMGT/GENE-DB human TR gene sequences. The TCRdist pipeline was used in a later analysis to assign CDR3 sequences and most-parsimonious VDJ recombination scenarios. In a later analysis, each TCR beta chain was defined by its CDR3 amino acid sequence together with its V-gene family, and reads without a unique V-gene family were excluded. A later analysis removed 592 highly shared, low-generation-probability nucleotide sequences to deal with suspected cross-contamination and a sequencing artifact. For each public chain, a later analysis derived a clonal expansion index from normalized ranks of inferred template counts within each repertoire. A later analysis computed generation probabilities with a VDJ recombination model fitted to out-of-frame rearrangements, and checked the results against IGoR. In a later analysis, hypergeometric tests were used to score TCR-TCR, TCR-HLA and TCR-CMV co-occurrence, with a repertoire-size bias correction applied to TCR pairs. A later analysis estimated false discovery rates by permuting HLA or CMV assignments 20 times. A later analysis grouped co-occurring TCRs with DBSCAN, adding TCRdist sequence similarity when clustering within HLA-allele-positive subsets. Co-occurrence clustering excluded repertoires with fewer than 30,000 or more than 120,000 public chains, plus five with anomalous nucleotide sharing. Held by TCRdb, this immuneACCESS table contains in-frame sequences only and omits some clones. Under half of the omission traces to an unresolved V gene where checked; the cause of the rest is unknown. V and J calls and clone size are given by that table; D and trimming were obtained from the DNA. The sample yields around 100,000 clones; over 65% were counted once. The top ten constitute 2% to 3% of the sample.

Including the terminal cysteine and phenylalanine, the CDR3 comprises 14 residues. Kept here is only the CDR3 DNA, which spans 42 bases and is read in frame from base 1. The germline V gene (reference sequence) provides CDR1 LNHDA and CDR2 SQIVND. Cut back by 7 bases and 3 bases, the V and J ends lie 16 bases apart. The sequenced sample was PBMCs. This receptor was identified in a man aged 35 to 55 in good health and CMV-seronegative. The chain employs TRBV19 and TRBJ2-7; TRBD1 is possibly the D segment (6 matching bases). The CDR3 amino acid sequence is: CASTPTGLLYEQYF. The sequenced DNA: TGTGCCAGTACCCCGACAGGATTACTCTACGAGCAGTACTTC.